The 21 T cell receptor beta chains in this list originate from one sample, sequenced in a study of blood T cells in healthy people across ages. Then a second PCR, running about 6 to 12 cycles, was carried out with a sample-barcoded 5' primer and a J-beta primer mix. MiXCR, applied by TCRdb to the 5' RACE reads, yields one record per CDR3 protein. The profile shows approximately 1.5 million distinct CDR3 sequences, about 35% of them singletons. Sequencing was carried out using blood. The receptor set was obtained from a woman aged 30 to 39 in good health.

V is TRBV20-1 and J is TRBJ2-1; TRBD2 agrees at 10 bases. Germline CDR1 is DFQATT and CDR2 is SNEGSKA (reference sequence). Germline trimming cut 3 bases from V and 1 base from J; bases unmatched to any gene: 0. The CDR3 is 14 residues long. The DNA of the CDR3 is TGCAGTGCTAGTAGCGGGAGGTCCTACAATGAGCAGTTCTTC. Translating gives CSASSGRSYNEQFF.

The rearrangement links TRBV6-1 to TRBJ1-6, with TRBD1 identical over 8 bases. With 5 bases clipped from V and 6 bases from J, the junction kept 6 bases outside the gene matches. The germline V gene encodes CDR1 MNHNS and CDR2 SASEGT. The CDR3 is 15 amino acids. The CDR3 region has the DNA TGTGCCAGCAGTCCCCGGACAGGGACTAATTCACCCCTCCACTTT. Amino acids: CASSPRTGTNSPLHF.

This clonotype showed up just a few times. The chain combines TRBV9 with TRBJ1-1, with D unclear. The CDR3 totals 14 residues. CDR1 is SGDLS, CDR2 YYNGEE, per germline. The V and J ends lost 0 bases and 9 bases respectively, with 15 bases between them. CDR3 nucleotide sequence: TGTGCCAGCAGCGTAGGGGATGTTGTAAGTCAAGCTTTCTTT. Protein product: CASSVGDVVSQAFF.

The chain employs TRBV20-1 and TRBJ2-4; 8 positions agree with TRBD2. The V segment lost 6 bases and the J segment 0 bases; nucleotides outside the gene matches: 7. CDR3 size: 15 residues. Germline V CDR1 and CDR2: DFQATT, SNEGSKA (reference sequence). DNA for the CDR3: TGCAGTGCAGATACTAGCGGACTAGCCAAAAACATTCAGTACTTC. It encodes CSADTSGLAKNIQYF.

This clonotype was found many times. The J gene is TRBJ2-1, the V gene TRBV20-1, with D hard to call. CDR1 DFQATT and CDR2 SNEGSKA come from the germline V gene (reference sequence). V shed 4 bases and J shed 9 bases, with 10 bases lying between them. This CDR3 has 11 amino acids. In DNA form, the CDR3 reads TGCAGTGCTAAAACGAGGACTGAGCAGTTCTTC. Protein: CSAKTRTEQFF.

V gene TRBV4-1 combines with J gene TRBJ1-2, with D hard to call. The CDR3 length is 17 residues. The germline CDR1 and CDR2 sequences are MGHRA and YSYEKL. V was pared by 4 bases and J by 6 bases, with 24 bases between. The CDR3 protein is CASSRPMRDIEHNGYTF. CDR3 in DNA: TGCGCCAGCAGCCGCCCGATGAGGGATATCGAGCACAATGGCTACACCTTC.

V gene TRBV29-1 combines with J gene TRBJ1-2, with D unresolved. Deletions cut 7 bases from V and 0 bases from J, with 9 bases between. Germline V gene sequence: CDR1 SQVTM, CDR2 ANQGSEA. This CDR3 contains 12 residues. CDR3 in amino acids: CSAGGANYGYTF. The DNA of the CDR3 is TGCAGCGCGGGTGGGGCTAACTATGGCTACACCTTC.

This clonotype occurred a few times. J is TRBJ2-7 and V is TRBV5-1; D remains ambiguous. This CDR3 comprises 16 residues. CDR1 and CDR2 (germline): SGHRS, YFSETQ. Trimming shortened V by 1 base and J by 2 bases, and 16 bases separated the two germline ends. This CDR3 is CASSLTRTFGTYEQYF. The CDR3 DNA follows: TGCGCCAGCAGCTTGACCCGGACGTTTGGGACCTACGAGCAGTACTTC.

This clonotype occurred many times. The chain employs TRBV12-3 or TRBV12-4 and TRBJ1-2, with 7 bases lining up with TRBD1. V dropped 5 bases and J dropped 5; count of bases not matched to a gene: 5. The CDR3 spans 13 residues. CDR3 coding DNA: TGTGCCAGCAGTCATGGGACAGATTATGGCTACACCTTC. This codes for CASSHGTDYGYTF.

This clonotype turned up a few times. CDR3 region: CASGSPSTSASQTYEQYF. The CDR3, as DNA: TGTGCCAGCGGGTCCCCCTCGACTAGCGCCTCCCAAACCTACGAGCAGTACTTC. This chain joins TRBV28 and TRBJ2-7; 8 nucleotides align to TRBD2. V trimming: 8 bases; J trimming: 2 bases; junction bases outside the gene matches: 20. Germline V gene sequence: CDR1 MDHEN, CDR2 SYDVKM. The CDR3 runs to 18 residues.

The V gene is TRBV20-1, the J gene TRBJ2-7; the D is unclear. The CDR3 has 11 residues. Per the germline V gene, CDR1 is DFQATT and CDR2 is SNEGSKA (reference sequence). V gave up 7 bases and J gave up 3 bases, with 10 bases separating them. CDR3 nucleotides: TGCAGTGGGTTAGATGACTACGAGCAGTACTTC. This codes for CSGLDDYEQYF.

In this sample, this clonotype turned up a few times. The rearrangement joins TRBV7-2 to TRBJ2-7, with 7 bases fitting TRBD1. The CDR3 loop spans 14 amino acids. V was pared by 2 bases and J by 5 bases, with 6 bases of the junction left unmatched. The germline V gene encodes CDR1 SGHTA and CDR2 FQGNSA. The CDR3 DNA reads TGTGCCAGCAGCTTAAGACAGGGTTCACACGAGCAGTACTTC. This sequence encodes CASSLRQGSHEQYF.

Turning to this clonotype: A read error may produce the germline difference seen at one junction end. The CDR3 protein is CTTSPGTAETQYF. In DNA form, the CDR3 reads TGTACCACCAGCCCCGGGACAGCCGAGACCCAGTACTTC. The chain joins TRBV15 to TRBJ2-5, with 7 bases that match TRBD1. Germline CDR1 is LNHNV and CDR2 is YYDKDF (reference sequence). The CDR3 spans 13 residues. Variable domain in full (rest from reference TRBV15 and TRBJ2-5): DAMVIQNPRYQVTQFGKPVTLSCSQTLNHNVMYWYQQKSSQAPKLLFHYYDKDFNNEADTPDNFQSRRPNTSFCFLDIRSPGLGDTAMYLCTTSPGTAETQYFGPGTRLLVL.

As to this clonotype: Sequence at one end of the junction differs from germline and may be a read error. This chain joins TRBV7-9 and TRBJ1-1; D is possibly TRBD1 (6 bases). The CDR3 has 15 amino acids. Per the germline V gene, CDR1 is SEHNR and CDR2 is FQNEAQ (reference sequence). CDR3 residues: CANSLGRGGNTEAFF. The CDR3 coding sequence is TGTGCCAACAGCCTCGGTAGAGGGGGGAACACTGAAGCTTTCTTT.

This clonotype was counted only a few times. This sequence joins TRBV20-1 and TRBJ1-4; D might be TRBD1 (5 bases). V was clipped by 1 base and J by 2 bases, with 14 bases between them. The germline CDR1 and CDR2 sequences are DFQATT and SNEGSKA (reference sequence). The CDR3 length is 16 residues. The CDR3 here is CSARVTGARTNEKLFF. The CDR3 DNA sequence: TGCAGTGCTAGAGTCACCGGGGCCAGGACTAATGAAAAACTGTTTTTT.

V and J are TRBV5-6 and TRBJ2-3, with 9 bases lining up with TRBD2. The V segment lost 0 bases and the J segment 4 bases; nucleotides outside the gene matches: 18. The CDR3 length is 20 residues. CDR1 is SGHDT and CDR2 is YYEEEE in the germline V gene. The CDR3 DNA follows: TGTGCCAGCAGCTTGGTGATATCGGGTGGTGCTAGCGGGGTTTCAGATACGCAGTATTTT. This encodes CASSLVISGGASGVSDTQYF. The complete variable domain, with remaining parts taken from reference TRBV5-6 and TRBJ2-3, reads DAGVTQSPTHLIKTRGQQVTLRCSPKSGHDTVSWYQQALGQGPQFIFQYYEEEERQRGNFPDRFSGHQFPNYSSELNVNALLLGDSALYLCASSLVISGGASGVSDTQYFGPGTRLTVL.

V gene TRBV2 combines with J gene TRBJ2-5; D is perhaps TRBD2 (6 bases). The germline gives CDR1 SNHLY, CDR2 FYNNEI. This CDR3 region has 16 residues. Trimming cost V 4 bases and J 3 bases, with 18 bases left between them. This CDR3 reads CASSAWGGGWKETQYF. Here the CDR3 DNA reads TGTGCCAGCAGTGCGTGGGGCGGAGGGTGGAAAGAGACCCAGTACTTC.

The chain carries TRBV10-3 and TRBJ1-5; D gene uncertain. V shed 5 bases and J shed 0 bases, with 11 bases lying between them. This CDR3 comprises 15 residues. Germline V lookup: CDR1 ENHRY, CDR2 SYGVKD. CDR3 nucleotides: TGTGCCATCAGTACGACAAATTATAGCAATCAGCCCCAGCATTTT. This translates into CAISTTNYSNQPQHF.

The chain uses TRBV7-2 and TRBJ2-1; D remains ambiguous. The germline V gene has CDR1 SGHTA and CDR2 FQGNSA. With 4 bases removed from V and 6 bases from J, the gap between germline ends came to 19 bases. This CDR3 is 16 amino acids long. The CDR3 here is CASSSARPEMLNEQFF. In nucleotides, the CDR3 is TGTGCCAGCAGCTCGGCGCGGCCAGAGATGCTCAATGAGCAGTTCTTC. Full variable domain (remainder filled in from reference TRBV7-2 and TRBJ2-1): GAGVSQSPSNKVTEKGKDVELRCDPISGHTALYWYRQSLGQGLEFLIYFQGNSAPDKSGLPSDRFSAERTGGSVSTLTIQRTQQEDSAVYLCASSSARPEMLNEQFFGPGTRLTVL.

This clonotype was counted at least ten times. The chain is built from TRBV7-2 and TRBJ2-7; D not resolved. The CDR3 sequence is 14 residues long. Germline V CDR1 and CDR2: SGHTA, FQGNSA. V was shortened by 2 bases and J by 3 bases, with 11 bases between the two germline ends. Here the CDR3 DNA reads TGTGCCAGCAGCTTATTTGGTCTCAACTACGAGCAGTACTTC. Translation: CASSLFGLNYEQYF.

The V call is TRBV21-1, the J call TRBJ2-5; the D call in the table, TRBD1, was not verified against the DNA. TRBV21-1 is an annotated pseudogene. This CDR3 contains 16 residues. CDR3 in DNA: TGTGCCAGCAGCAAATCCAGGGGACAGTTAGAAGAGACCCAGTACTTC. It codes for CASSKSRGQLEETQYF.